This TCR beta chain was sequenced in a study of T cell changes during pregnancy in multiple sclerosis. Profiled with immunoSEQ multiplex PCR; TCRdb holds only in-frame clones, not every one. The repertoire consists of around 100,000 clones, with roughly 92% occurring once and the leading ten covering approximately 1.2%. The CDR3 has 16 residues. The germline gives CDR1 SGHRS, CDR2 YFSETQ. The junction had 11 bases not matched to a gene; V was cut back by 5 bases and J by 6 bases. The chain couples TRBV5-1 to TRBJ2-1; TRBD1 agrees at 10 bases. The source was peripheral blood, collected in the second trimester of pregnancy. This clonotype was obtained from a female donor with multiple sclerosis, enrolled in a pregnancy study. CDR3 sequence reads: CASRNTGTGAFNEQFF. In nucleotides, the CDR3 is TGCGCCAGCAGGAATACCGGGACAGGGGCATTCAATGAGCAGTTCTTC.